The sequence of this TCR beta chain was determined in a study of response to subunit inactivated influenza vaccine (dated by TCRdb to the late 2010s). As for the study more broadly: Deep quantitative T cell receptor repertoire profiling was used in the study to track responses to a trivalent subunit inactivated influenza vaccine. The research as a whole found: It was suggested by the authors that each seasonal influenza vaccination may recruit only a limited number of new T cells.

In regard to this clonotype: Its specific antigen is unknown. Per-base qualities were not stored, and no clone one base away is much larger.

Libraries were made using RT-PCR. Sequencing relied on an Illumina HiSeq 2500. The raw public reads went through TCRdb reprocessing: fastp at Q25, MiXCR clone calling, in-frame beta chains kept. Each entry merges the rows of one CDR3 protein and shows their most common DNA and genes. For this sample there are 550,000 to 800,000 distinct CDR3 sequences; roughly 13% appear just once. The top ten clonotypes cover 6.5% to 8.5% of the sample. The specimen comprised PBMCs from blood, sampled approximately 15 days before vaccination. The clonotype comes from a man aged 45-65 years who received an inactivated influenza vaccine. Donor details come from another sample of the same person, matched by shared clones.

CDR3 sequence: CSARVWGVSRVAGANVLTF. Read as DNA, the sequence is TGCAGTGCTAGAGTTTGGGGTGTATCCAGGGTAGCTGGGGCCAACGTCCTGACTTTC. The chain links TRBV20-1 with TRBJ2-6; TRBD1 is a possible D gene, resting on 5 matching bases. The CDR3 measures 19 amino acids from cysteine to phenylalanine. The DNA shown is the 57-base CDR3, in frame from base 1. For CDR1 and CDR2, the germline V gene (reference sequence) lists DFQATT and SNEGSKA. V is reduced by 1 base and J by 2 bases, leaving a spacing of 21 bases between them.